This TCR beta chain emerged from a study of shared clonotypes between healthy human individuals. Germline CDR1 is MDHEN and CDR2 is SYDVKM. The CDR3 covers 13 residues. V lost 2 bases to trimming and J lost 8 bases, with 12 bases between them. Assay: immunoSEQ multiplex PCR; the TCRdb copy retains only in-frame clones and omits some. The data show roughly 1,500,000 clones, with 98% seen just once and approximately 0.4% held by the top ten. The sample comprised naive CD4+ T cells sorted from blood. Described subset: CD45RA+ positively selected. This chain links TRBV28 with TRBJ1-2; no firm D call. The receptor was derived from a man aged 30 to 39 in good health. CDR3 amino acids: CASSLIVGGGYTF. In DNA form, the CDR3 reads TGTGCCAGCAGTTTAATTGTGGGAGGCGGCTACACCTTC.